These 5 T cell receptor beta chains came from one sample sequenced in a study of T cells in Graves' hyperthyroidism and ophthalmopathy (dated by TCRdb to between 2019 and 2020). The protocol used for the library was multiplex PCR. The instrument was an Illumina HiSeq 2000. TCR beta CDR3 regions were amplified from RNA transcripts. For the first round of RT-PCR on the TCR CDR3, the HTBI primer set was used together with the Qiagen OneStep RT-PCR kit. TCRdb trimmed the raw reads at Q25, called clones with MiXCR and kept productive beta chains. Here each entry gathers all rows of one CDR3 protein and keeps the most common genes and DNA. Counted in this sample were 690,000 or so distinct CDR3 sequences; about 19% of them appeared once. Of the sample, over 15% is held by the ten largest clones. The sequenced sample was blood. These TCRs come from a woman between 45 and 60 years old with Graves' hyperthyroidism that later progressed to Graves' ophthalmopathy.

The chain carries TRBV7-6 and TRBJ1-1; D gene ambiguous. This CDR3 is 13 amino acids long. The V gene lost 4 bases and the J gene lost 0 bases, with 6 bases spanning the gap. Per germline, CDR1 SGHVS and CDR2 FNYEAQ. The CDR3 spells CASSSIMNTEAFF. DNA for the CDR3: TGTGCCAGCAGCTCTATAATGAACACTGAAGCTTTCTTT.

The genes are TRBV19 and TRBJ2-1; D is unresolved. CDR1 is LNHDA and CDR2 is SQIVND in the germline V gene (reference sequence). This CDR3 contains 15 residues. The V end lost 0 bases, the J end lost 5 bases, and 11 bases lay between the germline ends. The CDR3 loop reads CASSIDLGQDNEQFF. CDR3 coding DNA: TGTGCCAGTAGTATAGATCTCGGGCAAGACAATGAGCAGTTCTTC.

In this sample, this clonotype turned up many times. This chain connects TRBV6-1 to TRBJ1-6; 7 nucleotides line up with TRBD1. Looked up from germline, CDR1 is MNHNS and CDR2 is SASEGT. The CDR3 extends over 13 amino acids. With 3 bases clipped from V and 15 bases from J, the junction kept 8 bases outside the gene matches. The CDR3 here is CASSDLQGKLLHF. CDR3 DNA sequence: TGTGCCAGCAGTGACCTACAGGGGAAGCTCCTCCACTTT.

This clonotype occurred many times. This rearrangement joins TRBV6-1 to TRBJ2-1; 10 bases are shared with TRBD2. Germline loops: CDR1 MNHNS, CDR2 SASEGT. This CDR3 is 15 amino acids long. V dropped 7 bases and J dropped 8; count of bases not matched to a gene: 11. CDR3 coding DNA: TGTGCCAGCACTTTAGCGGGGGGTATTGAGGATGAGCAGTTCTTC. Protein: CASTLAGGIEDEQFF.

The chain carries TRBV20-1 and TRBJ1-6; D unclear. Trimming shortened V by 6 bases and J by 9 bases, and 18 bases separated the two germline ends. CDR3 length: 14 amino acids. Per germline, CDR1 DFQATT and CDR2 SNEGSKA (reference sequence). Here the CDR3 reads CSAIEGIGSSPLHF. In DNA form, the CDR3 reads TGCAGTGCCATAGAAGGGATAGGGTCTTCACCCCTCCACTTT.